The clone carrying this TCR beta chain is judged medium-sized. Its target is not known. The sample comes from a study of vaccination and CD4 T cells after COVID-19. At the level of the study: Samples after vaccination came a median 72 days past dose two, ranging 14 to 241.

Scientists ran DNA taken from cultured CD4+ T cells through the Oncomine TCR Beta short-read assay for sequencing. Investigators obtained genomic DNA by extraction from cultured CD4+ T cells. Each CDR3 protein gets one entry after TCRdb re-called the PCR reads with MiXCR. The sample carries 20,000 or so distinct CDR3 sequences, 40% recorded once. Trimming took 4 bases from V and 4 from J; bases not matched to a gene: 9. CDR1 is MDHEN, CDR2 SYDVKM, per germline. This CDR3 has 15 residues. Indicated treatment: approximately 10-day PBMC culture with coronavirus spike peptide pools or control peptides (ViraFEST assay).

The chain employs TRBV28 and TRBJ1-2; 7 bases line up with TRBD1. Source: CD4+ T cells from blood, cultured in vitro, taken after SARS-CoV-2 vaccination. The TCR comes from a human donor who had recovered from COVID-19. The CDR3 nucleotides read TGTGCCAGCAGTTCGCGACAGGGATCCCTCTATGGCTACACCTTC. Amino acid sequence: CASSSRQGSLYGYTF.